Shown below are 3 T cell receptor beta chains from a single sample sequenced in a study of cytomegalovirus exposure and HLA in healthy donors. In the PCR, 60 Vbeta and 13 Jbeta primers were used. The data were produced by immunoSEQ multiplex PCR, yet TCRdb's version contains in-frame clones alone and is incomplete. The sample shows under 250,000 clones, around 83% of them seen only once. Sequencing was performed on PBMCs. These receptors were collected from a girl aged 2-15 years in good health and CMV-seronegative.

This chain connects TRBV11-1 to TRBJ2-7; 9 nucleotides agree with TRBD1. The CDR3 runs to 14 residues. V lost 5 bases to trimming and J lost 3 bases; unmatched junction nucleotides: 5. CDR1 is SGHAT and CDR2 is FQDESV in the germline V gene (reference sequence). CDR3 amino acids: CASSRTGVGYEQYF. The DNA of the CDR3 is TGTGCCAGCAGCCGGACAGGGGTGGGCTACGAGCAGTACTTC.

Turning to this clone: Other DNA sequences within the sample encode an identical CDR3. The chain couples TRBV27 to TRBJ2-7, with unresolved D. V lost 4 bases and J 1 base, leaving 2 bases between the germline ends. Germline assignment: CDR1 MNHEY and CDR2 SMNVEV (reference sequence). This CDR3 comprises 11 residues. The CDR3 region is CASSSSYEQYF. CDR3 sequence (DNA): TGTGCCAGCAGTTCGTCCTACGAGCAGTACTTC.

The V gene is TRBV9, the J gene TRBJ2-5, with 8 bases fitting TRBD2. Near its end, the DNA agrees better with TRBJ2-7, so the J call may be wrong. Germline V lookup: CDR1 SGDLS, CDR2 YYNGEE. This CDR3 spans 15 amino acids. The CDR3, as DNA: TGTGCCAGCAGCGTAAGGGTAGCGGGGATATACGAGCAGTACTTC. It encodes CASSVRVAGIYEQYF.